The clone carrying this T cell receptor (beta chain) was counted many times. This entry comes from a study of blood T cells in healthy people across ages. Next came a second PCR, run for roughly 6 to 11 cycles, which used a sample-barcoded 5' primer along with a J-beta primer mix. MiXCR was run by TCRdb on the 5' RACE reads, yielding one entry per CDR3 protein. The table shows 1.5 million to 2 million distinct CDR3 sequences, with roughly 30% occurring only once. Trimming cost V 3 bases and J 2 bases, with 13 bases left between them. The CDR3 contains 15 residues. Germline V gene sequence: CDR1 LGHDT, CDR2 YNNKEL (reference sequence).

The rearrangement links TRBV3-1 to TRBJ1-2, with D hard to call. The sequencing input was blood. The sequence came from a woman in her twenties or thirties in good health. CDR3 nucleotide sequence: TGTGCCAGCAGCCAGGGGTGGCAGTTAAACTATGGCTACACCTTC. This gives the protein CASSQGWQLNYGYTF.